This T cell receptor (beta chain) was observed in a study of cytomegalovirus exposure and HLA in healthy donors. Overall study: In an earlier analysis, approximately 120 million unique TCR beta sequences were found from some 200 million T cells. Study-level results: Clonal expansion, a later analysis showed, was greater in HLA-associated TCR beta chains than in equally common others.

Concerning this clone: Its antigen is unidentified.

The PCR made use of 60 Vbeta and 13 Jbeta primers. Clones were read by immunoSEQ multiplex PCR, and TCRdb kept only the in-frame ones, dropping some. The sample has about 190,000 clones, approximately 86% seen once. Between the trimmed V and J ends, which lost 6 bases and 3 bases, there was a span of 10 bases. This CDR3 is built from 13 residues. Germline-derived CDR1 and CDR2 are SGHTA and FQGTGA. The chain links TRBV7-3 to TRBJ2-3, with D tentatively TRBD2 (5 bases). Material for sequencing was PBMCs. This sequence originates from a boy younger than 10 in good health and CMV-seronegative. CDR3 DNA sequence: TGTGCCAGCAGTTTTAAGCGGACAGATACGCAGTATTTT. Protein sequence: CASSFKRTDTQYF. The whole variable domain, filled in from reference TRBV7-3 and TRBJ2-3, reads GAGVSQTPSNKVTEKGKYVELRCDPISGHTALYWYRQSLGQGPEFLIYFQGTGAADDSGLPNDRFFAVRPEGSVSTLKIQRTERGDSAVYLCASSFKRTDTQYFGPGTRLTVL.